This TCR beta chain was obtained from a study of blood T cell repertoires in COVID-19. For the study at large: Researchers got acute and convalescent COVID-19 samples from the United States, Italy and Spain. From T cells, B-cell-depleted T cells, or PBMCs came the material, which was cDNA or gDNA.

CDR1 SGHRS and CDR2 YFSETQ come from the germline V gene. The CDR3 runs 17 residues. Trimming shortened V by 4 bases and J by 3 bases, and 19 bases separated the two germline ends. The authors' processing: Reference gene primer amplification gave estimated nucleated cell counts. The data were produced by immunoSEQ multiplex PCR, yet TCRdb's version contains in-frame clones alone and is incomplete. V and J calls plus clone size are reproduced from that table; the DNA served to infer D and trimming. Among under 300,000 clones, around 79% were seen once, and the ten largest hold about 3.1%. This clone came up a few times.

Sequenced material: peripheral blood. The clonotype was recovered from an elderly woman with acute or convalescent COVID-19. The chain carries TRBV5-1 and TRBJ2-2; maybe TRBD2 (5 bases). The chain's CDR3 is CASSAPGPGGDTGELFF. In nucleotides, the CDR3 is TGCGCCAGCAGCGCTCCTGGGCCAGGAGGAGACACCGGGGAGCTGTTTTTT.